These 31 T cell receptor beta chains came from one sample sequenced in a study of regulatory T cells in long-lasting Graves disease (dated by TCRdb to 2020 to 2023). What the time point label conveys for this sample: persistent/refractory GD, antithyroid drugs over 5 years with positive TRAb. For both TCR sequencing and RNA sequencing, RNA was extracted from PBMCs using TRIzol. Libraries were constructed by multiplex PCR. Sequenced on an Illumina HiSeq 4000. TCR beta libraries were built with iRepertoire HTBI primers and Arm-PCR amplification of CDR3 regions. The public reads were quality trimmed at Q25 with fastp and then assembled into clones with MiXCR by TCRdb, keeping productive beta chains. Every entry covers one CDR3 protein and lists the most common genes and DNA from its rows. The sample table records a few hundred thousand distinct CDR3 sequences; about 25% of these occur just once. The top ten clonotypes cover around 24% of the sample.

The material sequenced was peripheral blood mononuclear cells (PBMCs), taken when the disease was refractory, from a patient treated with antithyroid drugs. These receptor sequences come from a female donor with Graves disease.

This clonotype was recorded a few times. J is TRBJ1-1 and V is TRBV29-1; no clear D gene. Trimming left V 3 bases short and J 10 bases short, with 9 bases between. The V gene's germline CDR1 is SQVTM and CDR2 ANQGSEA. This CDR3 is 10 amino acids long. Here the CDR3 reads CSVEWWGAFF. The CDR3 DNA sequence: TGCAGCGTTGAGTGGTGGGGAGCTTTCTTT.

This clonotype was seen more than once but under ten times. The rearrangement joins TRBV20-1 to TRBJ2-7; 9 nucleotides agree with TRBD1. CDR3 length: 14 residues. The trim removed 3 bases at V and 5 bases at J, leaving 8 bases unmatched. CDR1 is DFQATT and CDR2 is SNEGSKA in the germline V gene (reference sequence). The CDR3 DNA reads TGCAGTGCTAGGAACGCCCGGGACAGGGACGAGCAGTACTTC. Translation: CSARNARDRDEQYF.

The gene calls are TRBV7-2 and TRBJ2-6; tentatively, D is TRBD1 or TRBD2 (5 bases each). V was trimmed by 1 base and J by 3 bases, leaving 16 bases between them. This CDR3 contains 18 residues. Germline V gene data show CDR1 as SGHTA and CDR2 as FQGNSA. The CDR3 DNA sequence: TGTGCCAGCAGCTTAGTACAGAGGGGTGCCGGTGGGGCCAACGTCCTGACTTTC. Its protein product is CASSLVQRGAGGANVLTF.

The CDR3 nucleotides read TGCAGCGTTCGTCTACTGTCCCTCTCTGGAAACACCATATATTTT. Its protein product is CSVRLLSLSGNTIYF. This chain connects TRBV29-1 to TRBJ1-3; no reliable D call. V was cut by 5 bases and J by 0 bases, with 14 bases left in between. The CDR3 consists of 15 residues. The V gene's germline CDR1 is SQVTM and CDR2 ANQGSEA.

This clonotype has a handful of counts. V gene TRBV3-1 combines with J gene TRBJ2-7; D is ambiguous. The germline V gene has CDR1 LGHDT and CDR2 YNNKEL (reference sequence). There are 13 residues in the CDR3. Between the trimmed V and J ends, which lost 4 bases and 2 bases, there was a span of 9 bases. CDR3 residues: CASSRNTAYEQYF. The CDR3 DNA sequence: TGTGCCAGCAGCCGAAACACAGCCTACGAGCAGTACTTC.

CDR3 region: CASSSPGLGEYF. Written as DNA, the CDR3 is TGTGCCAGCAGCTCGCCGGGACTAGGAGAATACTTC. This chain connects TRBV5-6 to TRBJ2-5, with 8 positions matching TRBD2. V lost 3 bases and J lost 14; bases outside the gene matches: 9. This CDR3 is 12 amino acids long. CDR1 and CDR2 (germline): SGHDT, YYEEEE.

This clonotype has just a few counts. V is TRBV9 and J is TRBJ2-7; 10 bases are shared with TRBD2. The CDR3 spans 15 residues. Germline CDR1 and CDR2: SGDLS and YYNGEE. V lost 4 bases to trimming and J lost 3 bases; unmatched junction nucleotides: 7. CDR3 nucleotides: TGTGCCAGCAGCCCAACTAGCGGGATCGGCTACGAGCAGTACTTC. It translates to CASSPTSGIGYEQYF.

This clonotype was seen more than once but under ten times. The chain couples TRBV6-1 to TRBJ1-5, with D uncertain. This CDR3 spans 13 amino acids. V was clipped by 8 bases and J by 2 bases, with 10 bases between them. The germline CDR1 and CDR2 sequences are MNHNS and SASEGT. CDR3 nucleotides: TGTGCCAGCGTCCTGAGGGGCAATCAGCCCCAGCATTTT. Amino acids: CASVLRGNQPQHF.

Worth noting for this clonotype: This could be a read error, since a much larger clone is one nucleotide away. The chain combines TRBV6-1 with TRBJ1-5, with D possibly being TRBD1 (5 bases). The V end lost 4 bases, the J end lost 2 bases, and 9 bases lay between the germline ends. Germline lookup yields CDR1 MNHNS and CDR2 SASEGT. This CDR3 is built from 14 residues. CDR3 sequence: CASSVREGNQPQHF. In DNA form, the CDR3 reads TGTGCCAGCAGTGTCAGGGAGGGCAATCAGCCCCAGCATTTT.

The chain is built from TRBV11-3 and TRBJ2-1, with 10 bases fitting TRBD2. V lost 4 bases, J lost 3 bases, and 3 bases stayed unmatched. The CDR3 has 15 amino acids. CDR1 is SGHNT, CDR2 YENEEA, per germline. DNA for the CDR3: TGTGCCAGCAGCTCTAGCGGGAGTGTCTACAATGAGCAGTTCTTC. Translated: CASSSSGSVYNEQFF. The full variable domain, with the rest looked up from reference TRBV11-3 and TRBJ2-1, is EAGVVQSPRYKIIEKKQPVAFWCNPISGHNTLYWYLQNLGQGPELLIRYENEEAVDDSQLPKDRFSAERLKGVDSTLKIQPAELGDSAVYLCASSSSGSVYNEQFFGPGTRLTVL.

The genes are TRBV7-2 and TRBJ1-5; possible D gene TRBD1, 6 bases. Trimming took 8 bases from V and 1 from J, leaving 15 bases between them. The CDR3 consists of 15 residues. The germline gives CDR1 SGHTA, CDR2 FQGNSA. The CDR3 sequence: CASQKGHSSNQPQHF. The CDR3 DNA sequence: TGTGCCAGCCAAAAGGGACACTCGAGCAATCAGCCCCAGCATTTT. The full variable domain, in which reference TRBV7-2 and TRBJ1-5 provide the parts outside the CDR3, is GAGVSQSPSNKVTEKGKDVELRCDPISGHTALYWYRQSLGQGLEFLIYFQGNSAPDKSGLPSDRFSAERTGGSVSTLTIQRTQQEDSAVYLCASQKGHSSNQPQHFGDGTRLSIL.

The chain uses TRBV20-1 and TRBJ2-3, with TRBD2 matching 12 bases. The closer fit of TRBJ2-5 to the DNA end suggests the J call may be wrong. This CDR3 spans 15 amino acids. Germline CDR1 reads DFQATT; CDR2 reads SNEGSKA (reference sequence). This CDR3 reads CSANHPGLAGETQYF. CDR3 sequence (DNA): TGCAGTGCTAACCATCCGGGACTAGCGGGAGAGACCCAGTACTTC.

J is TRBJ2-7 and V is TRBV20-1, with a tentative D call TRBD2 (6 bases). V lost 3 bases and J lost 1, with 19 bases in between. The germline gives CDR1 DFQATT, CDR2 SNEGSKA (reference sequence). This CDR3 region has 16 residues. CDR3 coding DNA: TGCAGTGCTAGTCCCTTTGGGGGAGGCGAATCCTACGAGCAGTACTTC. Protein product: CSASPFGGGESYEQYF.

In its sample, this clonotype was seen a few times. The V gene is TRBV20-1, the J gene TRBJ1-5; D is perhaps TRBD1 (5 bases). The CDR3 extends over 12 amino acids. Germline CDR1 and CDR2: DFQATT and SNEGSKA (reference sequence). V was shortened by 0 bases and J by 14 bases, with 14 bases between the two germline ends. CDR3 region: CSARDGAFMEHF. The DNA for the CDR3 is TGCAGTGCTAGAGATGGGGCCTTTATGGAGCATTTT.

The chain recombines TRBV27 with TRBJ2-5; 11 nucleotides align to TRBD2. CDR1 is MNHEY, CDR2 SMNVEV, per germline (reference sequence). This CDR3 contains 15 residues. The J segment lost 3 bases and the V segment lost 6 bases, leaving 6 bases of the junction unmatched. The DNA of the CDR3 is TGTGCCAGCAGGCCCCAACTAGCGGGGGAAGAGACCCAGTACTTC. Residues: CASRPQLAGEETQYF.

V gene TRBV20-1 combines with J gene TRBJ2-7, with 8 bases aligning to TRBD2. V was pared by 5 bases and J by 6 bases, with 6 bases of the junction left unmatched. The CDR3 has 12 residues. CDR1 and CDR2 from the germline V gene are DFQATT and SNEGSKA (reference sequence). The CDR3 DNA sequence: TGCAGTGCTGGAAGACTAGCGACCGAGCAGTACTTC. This translates into CSAGRLATEQYF.

This clonotype was counted many times. This chain connects TRBV28 to TRBJ1-1; a weak D match, TRBD1 (6 bases). CDR1 is MDHEN and CDR2 is SYDVKM in the germline V gene. Deletions cut 4 bases from V and 6 bases from J, with 18 bases between. This CDR3 is 15 amino acids long. This chain's CDR3 is CASSSPRGWTAEAFF. The DNA for the CDR3 is TGTGCCAGCAGTTCGCCCAGGGGTTGGACAGCTGAAGCTTTCTTT.

Ten or more counts support this clonotype. This chain links TRBV28 with TRBJ2-5, with D uncertain. CDR3 length equals 12 residues. V shed 3 bases and J shed 5 bases, with 7 bases lying between them. CDR1 and CDR2 from the germline V gene are MDHEN and SYDVKM. The CDR3 region has the DNA TGTGCCAGCAGTTTTGTTCGCGAGACCCAGTACTTC. Amino acids: CASSFVRETQYF.

This clonotype was counted at least ten times. V usage is TRBV28 and J usage is TRBJ2-7; D remains ambiguous. Germline V lookup: CDR1 MDHEN, CDR2 SYDVKM. Trimming removed 6 bases at V and 0 bases at J, with 12 bases between. This CDR3 comprises 14 residues. For the CDR3, the DNA is TGTGCCAGCAGCCTCCCTCAGGACTCCTACGAGCAGTACTTC. As protein: CASSLPQDSYEQYF.

The chain links TRBV6-1 to TRBJ1-5; D ambiguous. The V end lost 5 bases, the J end lost 4 bases, and 12 bases lay between the germline ends. CDR3 length equals 14 residues. Germline-derived CDR1 and CDR2 are MNHNS and SASEGT. CDR3 nucleotides: TGTGCCAGCAGTACGAATCAGGAGAATCAGCCCCAGCATTTT. This codes for CASSTNQENQPQHF.

This clonotype was picked up one time. The rearrangement uses TRBV18 and TRBJ2-7, with 13 bases fitting TRBD2. V gave up 0 bases and J gave up 2 bases; unmatched junction bases: 1. From germline, CDR1 is KGHSH and CDR2 LQKENI. The CDR3 spans 16 residues. CDR3 sequence (DNA): TGTGCCAGCTCACCACCGACTAGCGGGAGGCCCTACGAGCAGTACTTC. Its translation: CASSPPTSGRPYEQYF.

The chain carries TRBV30 and TRBJ2-7, with D possibly matching TRBD1 (6 bases). The CDR3 runs 13 residues. V gave up 8 bases and J gave up 6 bases, with 20 bases separating them. Germline V gives CDR1 GTSNPN, CDR2 SVGIG (reference sequence). Written as DNA, the CDR3 is TGTGCCGGCCGACAGGTGGGGGTCGGCGAGCAGTACTTC. It yields the protein CAGRQVGVGEQYF.

The genes are TRBV19 and TRBJ1-5, with a weak D call TRBD1 (5 bases). The CDR3 has 16 amino acids. Deletions cut 7 bases from V and 5 bases from J, with 21 bases between. Looked up from germline, CDR1 is LNHDA and CDR2 is SQIVND (reference sequence). The CDR3, as DNA: TGTGCCAGTACAACCTGGGGGGACGGCGAATATCAGCCCCAGCATTTT. As protein: CASTTWGDGEYQPQHF.

A few counts support this clonotype. The V and J genes are TRBV5-1 and TRBJ2-5; the match to TRBD2 covers 7 bases. Unmatched junction bases numbered 11, after V lost 1 base and J lost 5 bases. CDR1 is SGHRS and CDR2 is YFSETQ in the germline V gene. The CDR3 consists of 16 residues. The CDR3 coding sequence is TGCGCCAGCAGCTTGCTCCCTTCAACTAGCGTCGAGACCCAGTACTTC. Residues: CASSLLPSTSVETQYF.

This clonotype appeared a few times. V usage is TRBV11-1 and J usage is TRBJ2-3, with D possibly called TRBD1 or TRBD2 (7 bases each). CDR3 length: 16 amino acids. CDR1 is SGHAT and CDR2 is FQDESV in the germline V gene (reference sequence). Trimming left V 5 bases short and J 2 bases short, with 17 bases between. The CDR3 region is CASSGDREGFTDTQYF. The CDR3 bases are TGTGCCAGCAGCGGCGACAGGGAGGGATTCACAGATACGCAGTATTTT.

This clonotype occurred many times. The chain carries TRBV11-2 and TRBJ2-5, with 11 bases identical to TRBD2. The V gene end was trimmed by 1 base and the J gene end by 3 bases; junction bases not matched to a gene: 7. Germline V gives CDR1 SGHAT, CDR2 FQNNGV. The CDR3 extends over 17 amino acids. For the CDR3, the DNA is TGTGCCAGCAGCTTAGGTACTCTAGCGGGAGGAGAAGAGACCCAGTACTTC. It is translated as CASSLGTLAGGEETQYF.

About this clonotype itself: This may arise from a read error, as a much more abundant clone is one base away. This chain links TRBV15 with TRBJ2-5, with a weak D call TRBD1 (5 bases). V was shortened by 3 bases and J by 9 bases, with 20 bases between the two germline ends. The length of the CDR3 is 15 residues. Germline loops: CDR1 LNHNV, CDR2 YYDKDF (reference sequence). The CDR3: CATSSVRGTAEAQYF. CDR3 bases: TGTGCCACCAGCAGTGTAAGGGGCACCGCCGAGGCCCAGTACTTC.

The chain links TRBV7-9 to TRBJ2-7; D not certain. The V gene lost 0 bases and the J gene lost 4 bases, with 10 bases spanning the gap. The germline gives CDR1 SEHNR, CDR2 FQNEAQ (reference sequence). This CDR3 has 14 amino acids. DNA for the CDR3: TGTGCCAGCAGCTTAGCCCAATCGCGTTACGAGCAGTACTTC. As protein: CASSLAQSRYEQYF.

V usage is TRBV9 and J usage is TRBJ2-2, with 8 positions matching TRBD2. The CDR3 runs 16 residues. Germline assignment: CDR1 SGDLS and CDR2 YYNGEE. V was clipped by 0 bases and J by 2 bases; unmatched bases: 3. The CDR3 protein is CASSVELAGNTGELFF. In DNA form, the CDR3 reads TGTGCCAGCAGCGTAGAGCTAGCGGGTAACACCGGGGAGCTGTTTTTT. The full variable domain, with the rest looked up from reference TRBV9 and TRBJ2-2, is DSGVTQTPKHLITATGQRVTLRCSPRSGDLSVYWYQQSLDQGLQFLIQYYNGEERAKGNILERFSAQQFPDLHSELNLSSLELGDSALYFCASSVELAGNTGELFFGEGSRLTVL.

The rearrangement joins TRBV7-6 to TRBJ1-1, with D unresolved. Germline lookup yields CDR1 SGHVS and CDR2 FNYEAQ. CDR3 size: 14 residues. V lost 1 base and J lost 5, with 11 bases in between. DNA for the CDR3: TGTGCCAGCAGCTTAGGGGCCTCGGGGACTGAAGCTTTCTTT. It codes for CASSLGASGTEAFF.

This sequence joins TRBV19 and TRBJ2-7, with D possibly matching TRBD2 (5 bases). The V and J ends lost 3 bases and 0 bases respectively, with 18 bases between them. CDR1 and CDR2 from the germline V gene are LNHDA and SQIVND (reference sequence). CDR3 size: 17 residues. The CDR3 is CASSIRGSAPLSYEQYF. The CDR3 DNA reads TGTGCCAGTAGTATTCGAGGGAGTGCCCCCCTCTCCTACGAGCAGTACTTC.